These 3 T cell receptor beta chains were all obtained from the same sample, sequenced in a study of identical twins. One entry per CDR3 protein results from TCRdb running MiXCR on the 5' RACE reads. The sample records more than 600,000 distinct CDR3 sequences, around a sixth being singletons. A further study also used this sample, focusing on T cells expressing NK-cell markers.

The sequenced material came from PBMCs. All receptors derive from a woman aged 18-35 years in good health.

There are a few counts of this clonotype. This chain links TRBV7-3 with TRBJ1-6; unclear D gene. V was cut by 1 base and J by 10 bases, with 8 bases left in between. Germline values: CDR1 SGHTA, CDR2 FQGTGA. The CDR3 is 13 residues long. DNA for the CDR3: TGTGCCAGCAGCTTAAGACAAGGGTCACCCCTCCACTTT. Translation: CASSLRQGSPLHF.

This clonotype appeared a few times. The V gene is TRBV12-3 or TRBV12-4, the J gene TRBJ2-3, with 10 bases identical to TRBD2. The CDR3 totals 16 residues. The V gene end was trimmed by 5 bases and the J gene end by 1 base; junction bases not matched to a gene: 6. The CDR3 DNA reads as TGTGCCAGCAGTAAAGCGGGGGGGCATGGCACAGATACGCAGTATTTT. This gives the protein CASSKAGGHGTDTQYF.

The CDR3 nucleotides read TGTGCCAGCGGACTGAGAGCCGGGGAGCTGTTTTTT. It yields the protein CASGLRAGELFF. The V gene is TRBV16, the J gene TRBJ2-2, with D possibly being TRBD2 (5 bases). The germline V gene encodes CDR1 KGHSY and CDR2 FQNENV. CDR3 length: 12 amino acids. Trimming removed 8 bases at V and 6 bases at J, with 10 bases between. Full variable domain (rest looked up from reference TRBV16 and TRBJ2-2): GEEVAQTPKHLVRGEGQKAKLYCAPIKGHSYVFWYQQVLKNEFKFLISFQNENVFDETGMPKERFSAKCLPNSPCSLEIQATKLEDSAVYFCASGLRAGELFFGEGSRLTVL.